A single sample gave rise to the 4 T cell receptor beta chains below, sequenced in a study of identical twins. TCRdb called the 5' RACE reads again in MiXCR, with one record for every CDR3 protein. The table lists 600,000 to 800,000 distinct CDR3 sequences, 21% of them singletons. The same data also went into a second study, on T cells expressing NK-cell markers.

Sequenced material: PBMCs. The receptors derive from a woman under 30 in good health.

This clonotype was found many times. The chain links TRBV12-3 or TRBV12-4 to TRBJ2-3; D gene uncertain. The CDR3 has 15 amino acids. V was pared by 5 bases and J by 5 bases, with 17 bases between. For the CDR3, the DNA is TGTGCCAGCAGTCCGAGTTATAGGGTGGGAGATACGCAGTATTTT. Protein product: CASSPSYRVGDTQYF.

The chain recombines TRBV6-1 with TRBJ2-1, with TRBD2 matching 7 bases. This CDR3 spans 16 amino acids. V gave up 6 bases and J gave up 0 bases; unmatched junction bases: 8. From germline, CDR1 is MNHNS and CDR2 SASEGT. This CDR3 reads CASRILAEASYNEQFF. The CDR3, as DNA: TGTGCCAGCAGGATTCTAGCGGAGGCCTCCTACAATGAGCAGTTCTTC.

This clonotype was picked up many times. The gene calls are TRBV12-3 or TRBV12-4 and TRBJ1-2; unclear D gene. The CDR3 has 12 residues. The V end was cut by 5 bases, the J end by 4 bases, with 8 bases between. For the CDR3, the DNA is TGTGCCAGCAGTCATAACAGCTATGGCTACACCTTC. This sequence encodes CASSHNSYGYTF.

This clonotype has more than one count but fewer than ten. The V call is TRBV12-3 or TRBV12-4, the J call TRBJ2-7, with D tentatively TRBD2 (5 bases). The CDR3 spans 14 residues. The germline V and J ends were trimmed by 1 base and 5 bases, with 12 bases remaining between them. The CDR3 spells CASSLGRTTHEQYF. DNA of the CDR3: TGTGCCAGCAGTTTAGGGAGGACGACGCACGAGCAGTACTTC.